One sample yielded the 12 T cell receptor beta chains listed below, sequenced in a study of T cells in Graves' hyperthyroidism and ophthalmopathy (dated by TCRdb to about 2019). To prepare the library, multiplex PCR was applied. TCRdb names Illumina HiSeq 2000 as the instrument used. The TCR beta CDR3 regions were amplified from the RNA transcripts. The TCR CDR3 was subjected to a first round of RT-PCR using the HTBI primer set and the Qiagen OneStep RT-PCR kit. TCRdb passed the public sequencing reads through fastp at Q25 and MiXCR, retaining productive beta sequences. CDR3 protein duplicates are merged, each entry listing the most common genes and DNA. The sample table shows roughly 360,000 distinct CDR3 sequences, and approximately 12% are seen once. The ten largest clones take up less than 25% of the sample. The specimen sequenced was blood. These receptors were collected from a man younger than 45 with Graves' hyperthyroidism that later progressed to Graves' ophthalmopathy.

This clonotype was seen repeatedly, ten times or more. This chain joins TRBV2 and TRBJ2-7; 13 bases fit TRBD2. Per the germline V gene, CDR1 is SNHLY and CDR2 is FYNNEI. Unmatched junction bases numbered 1, after V lost 4 bases and J lost 4 bases. This CDR3 is built from 14 residues. CDR3 bases: TGTGCCAGCAGTGGGACTAGCGGGGGATACGAGCAGTACTTC. Translation: CASSGTSGGYEQYF.

CDR3 residues: CAWGTSGTYLEETQYF. The CDR3 region has the DNA TGTGCCTGGGGGACATCCGGGACATACCTCGAAGAGACCCAGTACTTC. The chain recombines TRBV30 with TRBJ2-5, with D perhaps TRBD1 (6 bases). CDR1 GTSNPN and CDR2 SVGIG come from the germline V gene (reference sequence). The CDR3 has 16 amino acids. Trimming took 5 bases from V and 3 from J, leaving 22 bases between them.

The chain combines TRBV20-1 with TRBJ2-2, with D perhaps matching TRBD1 (5 bases). Germline-derived CDR1 and CDR2 are DFQATT and SNEGSKA (reference sequence). V lost 8 bases to trimming and J lost 1 base, with 14 bases between them. This CDR3 is 14 amino acids long. The CDR3 protein is CSINKGKNTGELFF. DNA of the CDR3: TGCAGTATTAACAAGGGGAAGAACACCGGGGAGCTGTTTTTT.

This clonotype has ten or more counts. This chain links TRBV20-1 with TRBJ2-1; 12 positions match TRBD2. This CDR3 contains 15 residues. With V trimmed by 6 bases and J by 7 bases, 10 bases remained unmatched. The germline gives CDR1 DFQATT, CDR2 SNEGSKA (reference sequence). The CDR3 sequence: CSAARLAGVRNEQFF. CDR3 nucleotides: TGCAGTGCGGCAAGACTAGCGGGGGTTCGGAATGAGCAGTTCTTC.

This clonotype was detected ten times or more. This rearrangement joins TRBV7-9 to TRBJ1-3; D not certain. The CDR3 has 13 amino acids. The germline gives CDR1 SEHNR, CDR2 FQNEAQ (reference sequence). The germline V and J ends were trimmed by 6 bases and 0 bases, with 6 bases remaining between them. CDR3 sequence: CASRTPSGNTIYF. The CDR3 DNA sequence: TGTGCCAGCAGGACCCCCTCTGGAAACACCATATATTTT.

This clonotype was detected ten times or more. This rearrangement joins TRBV27 to TRBJ1-5, with 7 bases that match TRBD1. Germline CDR1 MNHEY, CDR2 SMNVEV (reference sequence). V lost 3 bases, J lost 3 bases, and 8 bases stayed unmatched. The CDR3 covers 16 residues. The CDR3 DNA reads TGTGCCAGCAGTTTCCAGGGGGGGAGGCTCAATCAGCCCCAGCATTTT. Its protein product is CASSFQGGRLNQPQHF.

A word on this clonotype: The junction differs from germline at one of its ends, possibly a read error. The chain recombines TRBV5-5 with TRBJ2-2; D is perhaps TRBD1 or TRBD2 (6 bases each). The CDR3 contains 15 residues. The V gene's germline CDR1 is SGHKS and CDR2 YYEKEE (reference sequence). The DNA for the CDR3 is TGTGCCAGCAGCTTTGGGGGGCCGGGCACCGGGGAGCTGTTGTTT. It specifies CASSFGGPGTGELLF.

This clonotype was counted ten times or more. The chain is built from TRBV7-9 and TRBJ2-1; no clear D gene. There are 12 residues in the CDR3. Germline lookup yields CDR1 SEHNR and CDR2 FQNEAQ (reference sequence). Trimming removed 5 bases at V and 5 bases at J, with 7 bases between. The CDR3 DNA is TGTGCCAGCAGCGAGAACGACAATGAGCAGTTCTTC. Protein product: CASSENDNEQFF.

This clonotype has a count of ten or more. The CDR3 DNA sequence: TGCAGTGCGAGGGGACTCCTTATGACAGACGATGAGCAGTTCTTC. This encodes CSARGLLMTDDEQFF. The rearrangement links TRBV20-1 to TRBJ2-1; D is possibly TRBD2 (6 bases). Trimming took off 6 bases at V and 8 bases at J, with 23 bases between the two ends. This CDR3 region has 15 residues. Germline CDR1 and CDR2: DFQATT and SNEGSKA (reference sequence).

The chain carries TRBV24-1 and TRBJ2-2; TRBD2 agrees at 12 bases. This CDR3 is built from 16 residues. CDR1 and CDR2 (germline): KGHDR, SFDVKD. Trimming at V came to 10 bases and at J to 0 bases, leaving 5 bases not matched to a gene. The CDR3 coding sequence is TGTGCCACAAGACTAGCGGGGGAGCCGAACACCGGGGAGCTGTTTTTT. Amino acids: CATRLAGEPNTGELFF.

This clonotype showed up many times. This chain uses TRBV30 with TRBJ2-2; D not certain. This CDR3 is built from 14 residues. V lost 2 bases and J lost 0, with 7 bases in between. Per the germline V gene, CDR1 is GTSNPN and CDR2 is SVGIG (reference sequence). The CDR3 DNA is TGTGCCTGGAGTCGAAACCCGAACACCGGGGAGCTGTTTTTT. It specifies CAWSRNPNTGELFF. The variable domain in full, with the rest retrieved from reference TRBV30 and TRBJ2-2, is SQTIHQWPATLVQPVGSPLSLECTVEGTSNPNLYWYRQAAGRGLQLLFYSVGIGQISSEVPQNLSASRPQDRQFILSSKKLLLSDSGFYLCAWSRNPNTGELFFGEGSRLTVL.

The sample holds a few counts of this clonotype. The chain carries TRBV10-2 and TRBJ2-6; D ambiguous. The V end was cut by 0 bases, the J end by 0 bases, with 6 bases between. CDR1 and CDR2 (germline): WSHSY, SAAADI. The CDR3 contains 16 residues. The CDR3 here is CASSESSTSGANVLTF. CDR3 DNA sequence: TGCGCCAGCAGTGAGTCGAGCACCTCTGGGGCCAACGTCCTGACTTTC.